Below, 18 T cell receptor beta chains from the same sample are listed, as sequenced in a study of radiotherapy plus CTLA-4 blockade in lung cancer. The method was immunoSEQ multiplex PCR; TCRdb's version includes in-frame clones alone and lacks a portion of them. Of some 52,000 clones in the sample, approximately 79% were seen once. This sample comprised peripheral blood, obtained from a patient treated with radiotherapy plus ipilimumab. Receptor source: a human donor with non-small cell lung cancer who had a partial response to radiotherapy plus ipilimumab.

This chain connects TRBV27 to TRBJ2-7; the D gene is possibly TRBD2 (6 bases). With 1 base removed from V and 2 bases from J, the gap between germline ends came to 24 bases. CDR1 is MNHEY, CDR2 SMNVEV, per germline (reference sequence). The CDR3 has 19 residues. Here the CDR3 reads CASSLWGPGGSLGPYEQYF. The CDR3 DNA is TGTGCCAGCAGTTTATGGGGCCCTGGGGGGTCACTGGGCCCCTACGAGCAGTACTTC.

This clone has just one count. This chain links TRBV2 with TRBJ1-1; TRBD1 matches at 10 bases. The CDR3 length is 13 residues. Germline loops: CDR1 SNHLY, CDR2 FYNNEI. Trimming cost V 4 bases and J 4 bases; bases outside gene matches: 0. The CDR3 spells CASSGQGATEAFF. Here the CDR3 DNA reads TGTGCCAGCAGTGGACAGGGGGCCACTGAAGCTTTCTTT. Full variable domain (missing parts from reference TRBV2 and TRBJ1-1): EPEVTQTPSHQVTQMGQEVILRCVPISNHLYFYWYRQILGQKVEFLVSFYNNEISEKSEIFDDQFSVERPDGSNFTLKIRSTKLEDSAMYFCASSGQGATEAFFGQGTRLTVV.

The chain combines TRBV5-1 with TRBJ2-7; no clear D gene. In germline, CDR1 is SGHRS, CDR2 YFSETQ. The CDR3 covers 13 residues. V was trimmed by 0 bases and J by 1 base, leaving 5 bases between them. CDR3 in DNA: TGCGCCAGCAGCTTGGCACAGTCCTACGAGCAGTACTTC. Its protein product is CASSLAQSYEQYF.

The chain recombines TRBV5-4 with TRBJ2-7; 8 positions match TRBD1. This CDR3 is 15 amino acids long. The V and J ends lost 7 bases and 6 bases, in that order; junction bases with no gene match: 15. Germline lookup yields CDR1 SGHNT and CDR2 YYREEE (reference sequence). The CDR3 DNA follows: TGTGCCAGCCGCCTTTACGGACAGGGAATCGGCGAGCAGTACTTC. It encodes CASRLYGQGIGEQYF. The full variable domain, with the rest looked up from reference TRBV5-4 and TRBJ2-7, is ETGVTQSPTHLIKTRGQQVTLRCSSQSGHNTVSWYQQALGQGPQFIFQYYREEENGRGNFPPRFSGLQFPNYSSELNVNALELDDSALYLCASRLYGQGIGEQYFGPGTRLTVT.

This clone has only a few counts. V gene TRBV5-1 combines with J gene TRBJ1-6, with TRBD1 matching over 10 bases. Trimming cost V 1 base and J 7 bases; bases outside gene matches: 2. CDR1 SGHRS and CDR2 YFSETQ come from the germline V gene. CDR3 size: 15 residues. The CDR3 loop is CASSLSGQGNSPLHF. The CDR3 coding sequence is TGCGCCAGCAGCTTGTCGGGACAGGGGAATTCACCCCTCCACTTT.

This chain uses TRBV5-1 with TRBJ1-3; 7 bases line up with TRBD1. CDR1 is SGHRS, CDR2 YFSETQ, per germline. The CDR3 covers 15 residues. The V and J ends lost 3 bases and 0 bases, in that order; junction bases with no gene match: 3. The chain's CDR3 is CASSSTGASGNTIYF. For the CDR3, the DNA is TGCGCCAGCAGCTCTACAGGGGCCTCTGGAAACACCATATATTTT.

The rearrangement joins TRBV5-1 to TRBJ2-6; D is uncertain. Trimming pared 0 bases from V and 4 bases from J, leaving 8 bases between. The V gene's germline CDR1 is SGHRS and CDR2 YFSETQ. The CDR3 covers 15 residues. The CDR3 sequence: CASSLEFMGANVLTF. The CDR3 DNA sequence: TGCGCCAGCAGCTTGGAATTCATGGGGGCCAACGTCCTGACTTTC.

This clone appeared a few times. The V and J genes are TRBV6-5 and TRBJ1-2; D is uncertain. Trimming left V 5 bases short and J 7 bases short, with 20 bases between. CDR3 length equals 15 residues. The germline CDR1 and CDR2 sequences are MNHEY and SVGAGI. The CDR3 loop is CASSIPGSVGGGYTF. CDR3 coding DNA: TGTGCCAGCAGTATCCCGGGCTCGGTAGGAGGTGGCTACACCTTC.

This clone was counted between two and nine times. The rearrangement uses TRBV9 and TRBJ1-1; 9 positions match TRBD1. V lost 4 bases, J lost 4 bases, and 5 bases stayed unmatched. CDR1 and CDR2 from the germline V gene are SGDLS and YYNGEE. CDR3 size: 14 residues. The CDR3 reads CASSRDRVSTEAFF. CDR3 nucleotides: TGTGCCAGCAGCCGGGACAGGGTCAGCACTGAAGCTTTCTTT.

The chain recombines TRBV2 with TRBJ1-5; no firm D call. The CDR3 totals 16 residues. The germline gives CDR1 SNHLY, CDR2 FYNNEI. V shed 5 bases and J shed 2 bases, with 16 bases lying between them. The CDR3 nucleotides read TGTGCCAGCAGTCCCGGGAACCTAAGGGGCAATCAGCCCCAGCATTTT. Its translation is CASSPGNLRGNQPQHF.

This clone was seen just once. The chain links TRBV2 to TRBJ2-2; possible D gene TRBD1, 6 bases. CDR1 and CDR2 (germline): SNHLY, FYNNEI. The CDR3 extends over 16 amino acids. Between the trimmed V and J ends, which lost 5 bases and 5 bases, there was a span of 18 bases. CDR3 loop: CASSSIPGAGTGELFF. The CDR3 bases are TGTGCCAGCAGTTCCATCCCAGGGGCTGGGACCGGGGAGCTGTTTTTT.

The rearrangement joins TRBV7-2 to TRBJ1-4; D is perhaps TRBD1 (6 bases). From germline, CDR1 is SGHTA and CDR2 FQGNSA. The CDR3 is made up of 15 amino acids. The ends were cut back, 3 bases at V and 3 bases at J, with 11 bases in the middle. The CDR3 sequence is CASSFTGQANEKLFF. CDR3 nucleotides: TGTGCCAGCAGCTTTACAGGGCAGGCTAATGAAAAACTGTTTTTT.

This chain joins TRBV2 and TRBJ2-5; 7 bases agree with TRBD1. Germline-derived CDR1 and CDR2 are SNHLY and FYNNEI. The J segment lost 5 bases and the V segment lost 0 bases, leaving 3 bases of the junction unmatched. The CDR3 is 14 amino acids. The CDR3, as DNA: TGTGCCAGCAGTGAAGCCCAGGGGGTTGAGACCCAGTACTTC. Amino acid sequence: CASSEAQGVETQYF.

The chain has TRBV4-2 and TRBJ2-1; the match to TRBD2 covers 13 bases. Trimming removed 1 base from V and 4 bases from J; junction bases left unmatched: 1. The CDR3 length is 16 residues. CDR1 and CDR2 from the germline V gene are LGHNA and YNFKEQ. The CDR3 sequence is CASSQGLAGGYNEQFF. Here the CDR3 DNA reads TGTGCCAGCAGCCAAGGACTAGCGGGGGGATACAATGAGCAGTTCTTC.

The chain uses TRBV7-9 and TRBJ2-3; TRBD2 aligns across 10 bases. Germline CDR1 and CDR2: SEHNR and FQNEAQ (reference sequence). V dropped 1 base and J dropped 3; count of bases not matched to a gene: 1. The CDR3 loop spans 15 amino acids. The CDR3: CASSLELAGTDTQYF. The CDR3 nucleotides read TGTGCCAGCAGCTTAGAACTAGCGGGGACAGATACGCAGTATTTT.

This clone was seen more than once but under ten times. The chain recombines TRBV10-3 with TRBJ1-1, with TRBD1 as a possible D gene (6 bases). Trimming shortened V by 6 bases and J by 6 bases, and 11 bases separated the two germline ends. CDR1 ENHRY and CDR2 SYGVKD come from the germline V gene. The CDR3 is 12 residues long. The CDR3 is CAISTGFPEAFF. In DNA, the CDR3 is TGTGCCATCAGCACAGGGTTTCCTGAAGCTTTCTTT.

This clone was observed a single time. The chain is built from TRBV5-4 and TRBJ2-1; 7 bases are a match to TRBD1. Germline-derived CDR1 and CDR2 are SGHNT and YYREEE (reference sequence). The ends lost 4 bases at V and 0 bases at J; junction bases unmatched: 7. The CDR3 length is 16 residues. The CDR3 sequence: CASSPGQWPSYNEQFF. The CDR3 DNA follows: TGTGCCAGCAGCCCGGGACAGTGGCCCTCCTACAATGAGCAGTTCTTC. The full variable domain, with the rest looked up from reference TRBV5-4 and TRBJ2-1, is ETGVTQSPTHLIKTRGQQVTLRCSSQSGHNTVSWYQQALGQGPQFIFQYYREEENGRGNFPPRFSGLQFPNYSSELNVNALELDDSALYLCASSPGQWPSYNEQFFGPGTRLTVL.

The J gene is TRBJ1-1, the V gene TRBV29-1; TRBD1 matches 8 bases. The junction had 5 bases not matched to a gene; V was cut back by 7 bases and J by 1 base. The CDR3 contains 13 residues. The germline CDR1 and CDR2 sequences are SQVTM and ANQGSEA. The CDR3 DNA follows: TGCAGCGATGACGGGACAGGGAACACTGAAGCTTTCTTT. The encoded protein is CSDDGTGNTEAFF.